This TCR beta chain is drawn from a study of T cell changes during pregnancy in multiple sclerosis. Germline CDR1 MDHEN, CDR2 SYDVKM. With V trimmed by 1 base and J by 5 bases, 5 bases remained unmatched. This CDR3 is built from 14 residues. Assay: immunoSEQ multiplex PCR; the TCRdb copy retains only in-frame clones and omits some. The repertoire has roughly 76,000 clones, 75% to 95% of them found once; the top ten carry approximately 0.47%. This clone was observed once. Sequenced material: CD4+ T cells from peripheral blood mononuclear cells, taken in the second trimester of pregnancy. This chain joins TRBV28 and TRBJ2-7; 7 nucleotides match TRBD2. This receptor was obtained from a female donor with multiple sclerosis, enrolled in a pregnancy study. The CDR3 reads CASSLYSGSHEQYF. The CDR3 DNA follows: TGTGCCAGCAGTTTATATAGCGGGTCCCACGAGCAGTACTTC.